The clone carrying this T cell receptor (beta chain) occurred a few times. The junction and the germline gene differ at one end; a read error may be behind it. The source of the sample is a study of metastatic and nonmetastatic thyroid tumors. Each patient came to thyroid surgery without any prior treatment (of any kind). TCRdb reprocessed the PCR reads via MiXCR. The sample includes about 32,000 clones, more than 20% of them seen just once. The CDR3 totals 14 residues. CDR1 is LGHDT and CDR2 is YNNKEL in the germline V gene (reference sequence). Sample: blood. The sequence derives from a female donor with papillary thyroid cancer or a benign thyroid nodule (not recorded which). Some clones in this sample may be carry-over from other donors' samples. The chain carries TRBV3-1 and TRBJ2-5; 7 nucleotides agree with TRBD1. The CDR3 nucleotides read TGTGCCAGCAGCCCCGGACAGGATCAAGGGACCCAGTACTTC. Protein sequence: CASSPGQDQGTQYF.